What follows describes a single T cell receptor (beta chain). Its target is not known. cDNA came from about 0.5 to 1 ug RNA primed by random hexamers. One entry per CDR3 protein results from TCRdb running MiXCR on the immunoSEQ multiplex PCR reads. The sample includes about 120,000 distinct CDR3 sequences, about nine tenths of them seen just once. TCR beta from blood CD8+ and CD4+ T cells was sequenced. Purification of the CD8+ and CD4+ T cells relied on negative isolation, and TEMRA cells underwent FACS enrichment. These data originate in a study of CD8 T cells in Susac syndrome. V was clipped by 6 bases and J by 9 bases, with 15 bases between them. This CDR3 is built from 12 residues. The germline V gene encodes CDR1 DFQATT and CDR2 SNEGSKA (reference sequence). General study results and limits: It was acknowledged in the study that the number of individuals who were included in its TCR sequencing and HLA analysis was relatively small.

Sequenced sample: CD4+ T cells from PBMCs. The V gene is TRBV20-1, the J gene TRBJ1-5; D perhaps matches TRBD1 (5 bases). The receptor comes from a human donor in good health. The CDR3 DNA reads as TGCAGTGCCAGGAGCGGGGGGAGGCCCCAGCATTTT. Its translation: CSARSGGRPQHF.